These T cell receptor beta chains were read from a single sample in a study of blood T cell repertoires in COVID-19. Sequenced by immunoSEQ multiplex PCR; TCRdb stores in-frame clones only, minus some. Here the sample spans 100,000 to 150,000 clones, 70% to 90% being singletons. Input material: peripheral blood. These receptors all stem from a woman aged 55-75 years with acute or convalescent COVID-19. Both conserved end residues are trimmed from each CDR3. A D gene is named only where the DNA matches it firmly.

TRBJ2-2	TRBV6-6	.	13	ASSYSRVLAGELF
TRBJ1-4	TRBV19	.	14	ASSATDRPTNEKLF
TRBJ2-6	TRBV7-3	.	12	ASSLLIGANVLT
TRBJ2-5	TRBV6-1	.	14	ASSERGWGRQETQY
TRBJ2-2	TRBV5-4	TRBD2	14	ASRASATGGTGELF
TRBJ2-7	TRBV29-1	.	11	SVEASDRYEQY
TRBJ1-5	TRBV29-1	TRBD1	11	SVRQGGNQPQH
TRBJ2-5	TRBV10-3	TRBD2	16	AISRGLAGQTQEETQY
TRBJ2-3	TRBV5-4	.	13	ASSLEGIGTDTQY
TRBJ2-2	TRBV6-1	TRBD2	13	ASSEPGGRTGELF
TRBJ1-2	TRBV28	.	10	ASSFRNYGYT
TRBJ1-5	TRBV7-3	.	13	ASSLNGQGNQPQH
TRBJ1-1	TRBV15	.	13	ATSRENTANTEAF